What follows are 9 T cell receptor beta chains derived from one specimen sequenced in a study of cytomegalovirus exposure and HLA in healthy donors. 13 Jbeta primers and 60 Vbeta primers were used for the PCR. Some clones are missing from TCRdb's copy, which holds only in-frame ones; the method was immunoSEQ multiplex PCR. The sample holds around 110,000 clones, around 69% seen once. The sample was PBMCs. These TCRs come from a man between 18 and 29 years old in good health and CMV-seronegative.

The chain recombines TRBV6-6 with TRBJ1-1, with 8 bases lining up with TRBD1. Germline CDR1 is MNHNY and CDR2 is SVGAGI (reference sequence). CDR3 length equals 14 residues. The J segment lost 0 bases and the V segment lost 7 bases, leaving 4 bases of the junction unmatched. The CDR3, as DNA: TGTGCCAGCACCGACAGGGGAATGAACACTGAAGCTTTCTTT. Its translation: CASTDRGMNTEAFF.

With respect to this clone: Mismatch with germline at one junction end may stem from a read error. Other DNA variants within this sample encode the same CDR3. The rearrangement links TRBV6-1 to TRBJ2-7; TRBD2 aligns across 7 bases. Germline V gene data show CDR1 as MNHNS and CDR2 as SASEGT. The CDR3 is made up of 14 amino acids. The CDR3 is CASSEWGGRNEQYF. Written as DNA, the CDR3 is TGTGCCAGCAGTGAATGGGGGGGGAGGAACGAGCAGTATTTC.

Here the CDR3 DNA reads TGTGCCAGCAGCTTAGTATCAGGGGGAATTGGCTACACCTTC. Translation: CASSLVSGGIGYTF. This sequence joins TRBV11-2 and TRBJ1-2; 7 bases match TRBD1. J lost 7 bases, V lost 1 base, and 6 bases had no gene match. Germline V CDR1 and CDR2: SGHAT, FQNNGV. The CDR3 is 14 amino acids. The full variable domain, completed using reference TRBV11-2 and TRBJ1-2, is EAGVAQSPRYKIIEKRQSVAFWCNPISGHATLYWYQQILGQGPKLLIQFQNNGVVDDSQLPKDRFSAERLKGVDSTLKIQPAKLEDSAVYLCASSLVSGGIGYTFGSGTRLTVV.

V is TRBV6-4 and J is TRBJ1-1, with TRBD1 matching 7 bases. The V segment lost 6 bases and the J segment 5 bases; nucleotides outside the gene matches: 15. The germline V gene has CDR1 MRHNA and CDR2 SNTAGT. The CDR3 contains 16 residues. The CDR3 sequence is CASRDTLTGVGTEAFF. The DNA of the CDR3 is TGTGCCAGCAGAGACACGCTAACAGGGGTTGGTACTGAAGCTTTCTTT.

This clone was seen a handful of times. J is TRBJ1-1 and V is TRBV19, with TRBD1 identical over 8 bases. Germline V lookup: CDR1 LNHDA, CDR2 SQIVND (reference sequence). This CDR3 spans 12 amino acids. The V and J ends lost 6 bases and 6 bases, in that order; junction bases with no gene match: 3. CDR3 amino acids: CASRDREAEAFF. DNA for the CDR3: TGTGCCAGTAGGGACAGGGAGGCTGAAGCTTTCTTT.

As to this clone: Other nucleotide sequences from this sample produce the same CDR3. The rearrangement joins TRBV4-2 to TRBJ2-7, with TRBD2 as a possible D gene (6 bases). V dropped 1 base and J dropped 2 bases, with 15 bases sitting between them. The V gene's germline CDR1 is LGHNA and CDR2 YNFKEQ. This CDR3 spans 16 amino acids. In nucleotides, the CDR3 is TGTGCCAGCAGCCAAGCAAGGGGAGGCCTCGCCTACGAGCAGTACTTC. This sequence encodes CASSQARGGLAYEQYF.

This chain links TRBV5-5 with TRBJ1-2, with D perhaps TRBD1 (6 bases). This CDR3 region has 12 residues. Between the trimmed V and J ends, which lost 9 bases and 4 bases, there was a span of 13 bases. CDR1 is SGHKS, CDR2 YYEKEE, per germline (reference sequence). The CDR3 sequence is CATSLQGYGYTF. The CDR3 nucleotides read TGTGCCACCTCCCTACAGGGCTATGGCTACACCTTC.

The chain uses TRBV23-1 and TRBJ1-4, with no clear D. TRBV23-1 is flagged as an ORF with uncertain function. Trimming pared 3 bases from V and 4 bases from J, leaving 9 bases between. This CDR3 contains 14 residues. This CDR3 reads CASSHLEGNEKLFF. The CDR3 DNA sequence: TGCGCCAGCAGTCACCTGGAGGGTAATGAAAAACTGTTTTTT.

This chain uses TRBV7-3 with TRBJ1-2; no firm D call. Germline CDR1 reads SGHTA; CDR2 reads FQGTGA. CDR3 length: 13 residues. V lost 5 bases to trimming and J lost 4 bases, with 11 bases between them. CDR3 coding DNA: TGTGCCAGCAGCCTAGGAGTGGGCTATGGCTACACCTTC. Protein product: CASSLGVGYGYTF.